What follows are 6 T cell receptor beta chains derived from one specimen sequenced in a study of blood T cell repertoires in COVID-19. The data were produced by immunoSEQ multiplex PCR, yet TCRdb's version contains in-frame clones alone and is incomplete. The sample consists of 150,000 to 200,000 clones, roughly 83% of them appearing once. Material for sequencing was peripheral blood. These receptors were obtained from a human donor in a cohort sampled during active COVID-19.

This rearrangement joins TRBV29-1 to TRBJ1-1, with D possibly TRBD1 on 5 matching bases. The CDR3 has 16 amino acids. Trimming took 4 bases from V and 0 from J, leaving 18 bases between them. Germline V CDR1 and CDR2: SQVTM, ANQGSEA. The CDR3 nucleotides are TGCAGCGTTGGGGGGGATCGAGGAGGTATGAACACTGAAGCTTTCTTT. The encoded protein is CSVGGDRGGMNTEAFF.

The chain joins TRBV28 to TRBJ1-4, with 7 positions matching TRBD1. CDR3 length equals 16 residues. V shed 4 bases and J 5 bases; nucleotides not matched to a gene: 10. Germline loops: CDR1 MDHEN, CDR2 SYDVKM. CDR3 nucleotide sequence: TGTGCCAGCAGTTCCCCCTCGACAGGGATGAATGAAAAACTGTTTTTT. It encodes CASSSPSTGMNEKLFF.

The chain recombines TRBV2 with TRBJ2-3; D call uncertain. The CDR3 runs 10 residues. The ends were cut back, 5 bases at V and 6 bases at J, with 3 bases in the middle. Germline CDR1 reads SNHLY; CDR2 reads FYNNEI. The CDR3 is CASSQDTQYF. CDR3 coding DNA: TGTGCCAGCAGTCAGGATACGCAGTATTTT.

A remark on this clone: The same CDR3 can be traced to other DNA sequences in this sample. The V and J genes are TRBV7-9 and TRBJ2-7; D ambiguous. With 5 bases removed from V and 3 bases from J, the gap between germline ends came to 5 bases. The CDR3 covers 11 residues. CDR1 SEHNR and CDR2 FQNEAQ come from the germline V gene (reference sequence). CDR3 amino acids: CASSPGYEQYF. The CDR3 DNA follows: TGTGCCAGCAGCCCCGGCTACGAGCAGTACTTC.

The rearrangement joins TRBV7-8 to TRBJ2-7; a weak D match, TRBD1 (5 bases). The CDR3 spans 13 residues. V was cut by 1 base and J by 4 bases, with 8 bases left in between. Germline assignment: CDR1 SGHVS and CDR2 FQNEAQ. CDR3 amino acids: CASSLDRRYEQYF. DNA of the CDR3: TGTGCCAGCAGCTTAGACAGGAGATACGAGCAGTACTTC.

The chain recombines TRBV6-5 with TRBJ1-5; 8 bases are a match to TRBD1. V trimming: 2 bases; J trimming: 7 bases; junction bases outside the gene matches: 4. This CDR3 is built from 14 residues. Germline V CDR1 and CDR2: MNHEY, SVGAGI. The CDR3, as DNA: TGTGCCAGCAGTTACGGGGGACAGGACCAGCCCCAGCATTTT. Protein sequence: CASSYGGQDQPQHF.